The 8 T cell receptor beta chains given below trace back to one sample, sequenced in a study of blood T cell repertoires in COVID-19. Some clones are missing from TCRdb's copy, which holds only in-frame ones; the method was immunoSEQ multiplex PCR. In the table there are fewer than 150,000 clones, more than 80% of which are singletons. The source material was peripheral blood. The receptors shown here come from a woman aged 60-75 years with COVID-19, enrolled during active disease.

The V call is TRBV10-3, the J call TRBJ2-3, with TRBD2 identical over 10 bases. Germline V gene sequence: CDR1 ENHRY, CDR2 SYGVKD. Losses at the gene ends were 7 bases for V and 1 base for J; bases not matched to a gene: 5. This CDR3 has 15 residues. The CDR3 region is CAINSGGTRTDTQYF. The CDR3 DNA sequence: TGTGCCATCAATAGCGGGGGGACGCGCACAGATACGCAGTATTTT.

Only a few counts were recorded for this clone. The rearrangement uses TRBV7-9 and TRBJ2-1, with 11 positions matching TRBD1. Looked up from germline, CDR1 is SEHNR and CDR2 is FQNEAQ (reference sequence). The CDR3 runs 13 residues. V lost 5 bases to trimming and J lost 11 bases; unmatched junction nucleotides: 5. The CDR3 reads CASSPGTGGKQFF. In DNA, the CDR3 is TGTGCCAGCAGCCCCGGGACAGGGGGAAAGCAGTTCTTC.

The V call is TRBV11-2, the J call TRBJ1-2; 7 nucleotides line up with TRBD1. Trimming cost V 2 bases and J 2 bases; bases outside gene matches: 2. Germline V gene sequence: CDR1 SGHAT, CDR2 FQNNGV. The CDR3 is 14 residues long. CDR3 in amino acids: CASSLLGGNYGYTF. In DNA, the CDR3 is TGTGCCAGCAGCTTATTAGGGGGCAACTATGGCTACACCTTC.

V usage is TRBV5-1 and J usage is TRBJ2-1; 9 bases map to TRBD1. CDR1 and CDR2 from the germline V gene are SGHRS and YFSETQ. The CDR3 covers 15 residues. Trimming cost V 3 bases and J 7 bases; bases outside gene matches: 8. Written as DNA, the CDR3 is TGCGCCAGCAGCTCCGGGACAGGGCAATCGAATGAGCAGTTCTTC. Translation gives CASSSGTGQSNEQFF.

The rearrangement uses TRBV6-5 and TRBJ1-3; D is undetermined. Germline values: CDR1 MNHEY, CDR2 SVGAGI. The CDR3 runs 12 residues. V lost 7 bases to trimming and J lost 4 bases, with 8 bases between them. The CDR3 nucleotides read TGTGCCAGCAAGTTGGAGGGAAACACCATATATTTT. Its protein is CASKLEGNTIYF.

This chain joins TRBV15 and TRBJ1-2; 9 nucleotides agree with TRBD1. After removal of 4 bases from V and 3 bases from J, the junction contained 6 bases not matched to a gene. Germline V gene sequence: CDR1 LNHNV, CDR2 YYDKDF (reference sequence). The CDR3 consists of 15 residues. The CDR3 DNA reads TGTGCCACCAGCACCCGGGACAGGGCCGACTATGGCTACACCTTC. This codes for CATSTRDRADYGYTF.

The V call is TRBV5-4, the J call TRBJ1-2; 10 bases align to TRBD1. This CDR3 contains 17 residues. Germline values: CDR1 SGHNT, CDR2 YYREEE (reference sequence). Unmatched junction bases numbered 9, after V lost 2 bases and J lost 2 bases. The CDR3 region is CASSFDRGPLKNYGYTF. CDR3 nucleotides: TGTGCCAGCAGCTTCGACAGGGGGCCCTTAAAGAACTATGGCTACACCTTC.

The CDR3 nucleotides are TGTGCCAGCTCTCCTACAGGGAATGAAAAACTGTTTTTT. This translates into CASSPTGNEKLFF. This chain connects TRBV18 to TRBJ1-4, with D perhaps TRBD1 (6 bases). V lost 6 bases and J lost 5, with 10 bases in between. Germline assignment: CDR1 KGHSH and CDR2 LQKENI. CDR3 size: 13 residues.